Described below is a single T cell receptor (beta chain) sequence and its context. The method was immunoSEQ multiplex PCR; TCRdb's version includes in-frame clones alone and lacks a portion of them. Of 58,000 or so clones listed, 75% to 90% are singletons. The data were taken from a study of T cell changes during pregnancy in multiple sclerosis. Sequences were derived from CD4+ T cells from peripheral blood mononuclear cells, sampled in the third trimester of pregnancy. This TCR derives from a female donor with multiple sclerosis, enrolled in a pregnancy study.

CDR3: CASSYARDFPEQYF. CDR3 nucleotide sequence: TGTGCCAGCAGTTACGCGAGGGACTTTCCCGAGCAGTACTTC. The chain carries TRBV6-5 and TRBJ2-7, with D maybe TRBD2 (6 bases). Germline V gene data show CDR1 as MNHEY and CDR2 as SVGAGI. The CDR3 has 14 amino acids. V lost 2 bases and J lost 6, with 14 bases in between.